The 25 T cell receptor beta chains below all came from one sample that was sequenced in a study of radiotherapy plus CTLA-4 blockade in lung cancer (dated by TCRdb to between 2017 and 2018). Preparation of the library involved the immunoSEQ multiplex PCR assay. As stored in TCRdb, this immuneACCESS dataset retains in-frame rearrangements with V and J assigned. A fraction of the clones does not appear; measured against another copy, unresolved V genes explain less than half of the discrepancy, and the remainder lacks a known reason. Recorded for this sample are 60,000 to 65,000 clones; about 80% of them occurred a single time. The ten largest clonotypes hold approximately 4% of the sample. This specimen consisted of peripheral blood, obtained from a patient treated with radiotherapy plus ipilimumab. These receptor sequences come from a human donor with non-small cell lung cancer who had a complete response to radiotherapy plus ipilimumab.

The CDR3 reads CASGRGREAGELFF. The CDR3 DNA is TGTGCCAGCGGCAGGGGCAGGGAAGCCGGGGAGCTGTTTTTT. The V call is TRBV7-9, the J call TRBJ2-2; possibly TRBD1 for D (6 bases). CDR1 SEHNR and CDR2 FQNEAQ come from the germline V gene (reference sequence). The V and J ends lost 8 bases and 6 bases respectively, with 16 bases between them. CDR3 length equals 14 residues.

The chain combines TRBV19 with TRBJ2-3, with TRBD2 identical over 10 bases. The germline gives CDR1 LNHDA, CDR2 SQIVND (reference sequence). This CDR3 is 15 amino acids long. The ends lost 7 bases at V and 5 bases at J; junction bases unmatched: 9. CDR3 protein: CASTSGREIIDTQYF. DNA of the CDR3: TGTGCCAGTACTAGCGGGAGAGAGATCATAGATACGCAGTATTTT.

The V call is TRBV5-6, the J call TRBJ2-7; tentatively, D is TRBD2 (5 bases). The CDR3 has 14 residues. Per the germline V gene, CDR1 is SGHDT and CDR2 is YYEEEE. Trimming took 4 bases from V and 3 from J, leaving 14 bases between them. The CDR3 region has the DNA TGTGCCAGCAGCAGAGGACTGAACAACTACGAGCAGTACGTC. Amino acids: CASSRGLNNYEQYV.

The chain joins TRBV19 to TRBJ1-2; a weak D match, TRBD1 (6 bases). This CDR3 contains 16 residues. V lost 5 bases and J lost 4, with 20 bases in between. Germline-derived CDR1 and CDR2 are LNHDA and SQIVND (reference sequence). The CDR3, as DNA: TGTGCCAGTAGTTTGGACCCGGACAGAACATTCTATGGCTACACCTTC. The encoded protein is CASSLDPDRTFYGYTF. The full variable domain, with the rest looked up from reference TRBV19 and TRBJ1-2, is DGGITQSPKYLFRKEGQNVTLSCEQNLNHDAMYWYRQDPGQGLRLIYYSQIVNDFQKGDIAEGYSVSREKKESFPLTVTSAQKNPTAFYLCASSLDPDRTFYGYTFGSGTRLTVV.

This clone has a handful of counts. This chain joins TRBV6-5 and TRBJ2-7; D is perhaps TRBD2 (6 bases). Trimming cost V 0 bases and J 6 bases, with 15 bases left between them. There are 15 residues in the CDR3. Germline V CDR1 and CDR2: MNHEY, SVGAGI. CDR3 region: CASSYSRGFPFEQYF. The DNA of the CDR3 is TGTGCCAGCAGTTACTCGCGGGGTTTCCCCTTCGAGCAGTACTTC.

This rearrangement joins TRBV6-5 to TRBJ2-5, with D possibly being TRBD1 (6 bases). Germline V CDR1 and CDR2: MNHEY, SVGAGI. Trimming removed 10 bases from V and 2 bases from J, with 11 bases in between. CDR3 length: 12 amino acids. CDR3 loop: CATAQGQETQYF. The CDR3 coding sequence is TGTGCCACCGCACAGGGACAAGAGACCCAGTACTTC.

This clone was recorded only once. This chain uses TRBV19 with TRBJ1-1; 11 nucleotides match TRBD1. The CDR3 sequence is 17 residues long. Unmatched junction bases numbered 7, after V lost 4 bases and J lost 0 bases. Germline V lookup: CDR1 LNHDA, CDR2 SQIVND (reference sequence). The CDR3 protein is CASSTRDRGYLNTEAFF. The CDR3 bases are TGTGCCAGTAGTACCCGGGACAGGGGGTACTTGAACACTGAAGCTTTCTTT.

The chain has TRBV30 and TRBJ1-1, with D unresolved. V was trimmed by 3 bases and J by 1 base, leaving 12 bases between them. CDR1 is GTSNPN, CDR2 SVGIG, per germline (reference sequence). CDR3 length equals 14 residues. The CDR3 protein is CAWSPLTRNTEAFF. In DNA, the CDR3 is TGTGCCTGGAGCCCTTTGACGAGGAACACTGAAGCTTTCTTT.

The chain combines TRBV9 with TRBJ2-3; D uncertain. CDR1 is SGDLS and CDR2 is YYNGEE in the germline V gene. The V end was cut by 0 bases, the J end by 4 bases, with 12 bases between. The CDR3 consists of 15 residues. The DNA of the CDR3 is TGTGCCAGCAGCGTAGAAGTAGGGCCCGCAGATACGCAGTATTTT. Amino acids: CASSVEVGPADTQYF.

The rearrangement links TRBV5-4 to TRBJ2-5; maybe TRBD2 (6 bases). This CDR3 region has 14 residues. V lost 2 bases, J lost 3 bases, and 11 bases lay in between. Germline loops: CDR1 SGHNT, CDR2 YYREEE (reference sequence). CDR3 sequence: CASSFQRAKETQYF. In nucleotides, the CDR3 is TGTGCCAGCAGCTTCCAGCGGGCAAAAGAGACCCAGTACTTC. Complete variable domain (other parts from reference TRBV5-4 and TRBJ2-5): ETGVTQSPTHLIKTRGQQVTLRCSSQSGHNTVSWYQQALGQGPQFIFQYYREEENGRGNFPPRFSGLQFPNYSSELNVNALELDDSALYLCASSFQRAKETQYFGPGTRLLVL.

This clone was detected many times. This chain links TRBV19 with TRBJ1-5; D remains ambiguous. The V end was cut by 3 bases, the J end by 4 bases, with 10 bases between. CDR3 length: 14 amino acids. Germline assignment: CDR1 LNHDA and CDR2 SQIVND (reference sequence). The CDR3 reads CASSIGRRNQPQHF. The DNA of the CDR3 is TGTGCCAGTAGTATTGGTCGGAGAAATCAGCCCCAGCATTTT.

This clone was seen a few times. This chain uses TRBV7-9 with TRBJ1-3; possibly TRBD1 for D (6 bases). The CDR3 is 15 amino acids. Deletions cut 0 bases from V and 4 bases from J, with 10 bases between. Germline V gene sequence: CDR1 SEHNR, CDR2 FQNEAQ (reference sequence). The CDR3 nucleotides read TGTGCCAGCAGCTTAGCCGGACAGCCAGGAAACACCATATATTTT. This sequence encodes CASSLAGQPGNTIYF.

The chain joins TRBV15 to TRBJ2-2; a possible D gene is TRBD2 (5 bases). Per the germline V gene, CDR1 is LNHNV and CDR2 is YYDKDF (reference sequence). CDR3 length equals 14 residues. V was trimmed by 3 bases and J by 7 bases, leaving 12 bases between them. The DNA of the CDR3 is TGTGCCACCAGCAGGACCTCAGGAGGCGGGGAGCTGTTTTTT. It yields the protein CATSRTSGGGELFF.

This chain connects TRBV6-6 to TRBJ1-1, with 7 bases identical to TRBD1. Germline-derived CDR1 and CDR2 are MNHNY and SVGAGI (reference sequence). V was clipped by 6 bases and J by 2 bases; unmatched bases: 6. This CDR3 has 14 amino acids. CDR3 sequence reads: CASSSGQRNTEAFF. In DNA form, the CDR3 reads TGTGCCAGCAGCTCGGGACAGCGAAACACTGAAGCTTTCTTT.

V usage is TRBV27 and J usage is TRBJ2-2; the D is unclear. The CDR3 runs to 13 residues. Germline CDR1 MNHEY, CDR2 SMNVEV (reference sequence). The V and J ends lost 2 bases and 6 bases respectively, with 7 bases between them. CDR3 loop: CASSLMGSGELFF. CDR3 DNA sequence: TGTGCCAGCAGTTTAATGGGTTCCGGGGAGCTGTTTTTT.

The DNA for the CDR3 is TGCGCCAGCAGCTTTGGCGGGGGCCTTCAAGAGACCCAGTACTTC. Its protein is CASSFGGGLQETQYF. The chain employs TRBV5-1 and TRBJ2-5; D perhaps matches TRBD2 (7 bases). V was pared by 2 bases and J by 2 bases, with 13 bases between. CDR3 length: 15 residues. Germline loops: CDR1 SGHRS, CDR2 YFSETQ.

The CDR3 region is CASSGTDEKLFF. CDR3 coding DNA: TGTGCCAGCAGTGGGACAGATGAAAAACTGTTTTTT. The chain is built from TRBV2 and TRBJ1-4; possible D gene TRBD1, 6 bases. The CDR3 length is 12 residues. The germline V gene encodes CDR1 SNHLY and CDR2 FYNNEI. The V end lost 4 bases, the J end lost 6 bases, and 6 bases lay between the germline ends.

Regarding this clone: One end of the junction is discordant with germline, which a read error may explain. The CDR3: CASSQDVRQGAFIF. As DNA, the CDR3 is TGTGCCAGCAGCCAAGATGTTAGGCAGGGGGCATTCATCTTC. The V gene is TRBV14, the J gene TRBJ2-1, with 8 bases identical to TRBD1. CDR3 length: 14 amino acids. CDR1 is SGHDN and CDR2 is FVKESK in the germline V gene.

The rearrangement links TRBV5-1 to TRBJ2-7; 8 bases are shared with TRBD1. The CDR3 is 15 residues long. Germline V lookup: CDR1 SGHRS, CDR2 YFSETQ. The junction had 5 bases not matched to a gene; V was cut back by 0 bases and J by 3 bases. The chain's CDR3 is CASSLVTGDHYEQYF. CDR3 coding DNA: TGCGCCAGCAGCTTGGTGACAGGGGACCACTACGAGCAGTACTTC.

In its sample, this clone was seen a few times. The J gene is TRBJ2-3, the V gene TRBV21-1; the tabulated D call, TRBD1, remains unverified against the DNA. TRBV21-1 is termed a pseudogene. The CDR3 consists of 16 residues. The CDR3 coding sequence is TGTGCCAGCAGGGGGCGGCCTACAGTCATGCAAGATACGCAGTATTTT. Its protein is CASRGRPTVMQDTQYF.

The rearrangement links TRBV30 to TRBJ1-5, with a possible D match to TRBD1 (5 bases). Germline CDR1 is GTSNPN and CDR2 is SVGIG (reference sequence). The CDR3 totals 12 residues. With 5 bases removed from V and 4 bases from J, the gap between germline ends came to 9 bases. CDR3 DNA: TGTGCCTGGGGGACCGGTAATCAGCCCCAGCATTTT. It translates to CAWGTGNQPQHF. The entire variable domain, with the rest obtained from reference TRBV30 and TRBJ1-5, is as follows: SQTIHQWPATLVQPVGSPLSLECTVEGTSNPNLYWYRQAAGRGLQLLFYSVGIGQISSEVPQNLSASRPQDRQFILSSKKLLLSDSGFYLCAWGTGNQPQHFGDGTRLSIL.

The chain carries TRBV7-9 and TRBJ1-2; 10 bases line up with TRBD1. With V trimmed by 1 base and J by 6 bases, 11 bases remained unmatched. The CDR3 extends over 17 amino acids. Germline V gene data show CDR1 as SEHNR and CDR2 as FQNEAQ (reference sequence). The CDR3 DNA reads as TGTGCCAGCAGCTTAGGATCCAAGGACAGGGGGAGGGATGGCTACACCTTC. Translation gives CASSLGSKDRGRDGYTF.

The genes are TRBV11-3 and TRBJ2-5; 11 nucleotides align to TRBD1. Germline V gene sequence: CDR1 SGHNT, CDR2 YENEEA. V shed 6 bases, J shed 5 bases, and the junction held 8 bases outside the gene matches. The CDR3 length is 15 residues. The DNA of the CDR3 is TGTGCCAGCAGTCCGGACAGGGGGCTGTGGGAGACCCAGTACTTC. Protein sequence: CASSPDRGLWETQYF.

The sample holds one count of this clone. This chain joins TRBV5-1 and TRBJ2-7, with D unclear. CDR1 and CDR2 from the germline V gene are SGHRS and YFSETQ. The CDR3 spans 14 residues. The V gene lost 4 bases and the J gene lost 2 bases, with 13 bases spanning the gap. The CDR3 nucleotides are TGCGCCAGCAGCCTCGGAACTACTCCCTACGAGCAGTACGTC. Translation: CASSLGTTPYEQYV.

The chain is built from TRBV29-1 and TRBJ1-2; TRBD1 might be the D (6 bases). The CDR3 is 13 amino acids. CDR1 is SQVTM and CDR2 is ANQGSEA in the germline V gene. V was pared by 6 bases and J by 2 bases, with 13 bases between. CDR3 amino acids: CSVHGGRNYGYTF. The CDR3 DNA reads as TGCAGCGTCCACGGGGGGCGGAACTATGGCTACACCTTC. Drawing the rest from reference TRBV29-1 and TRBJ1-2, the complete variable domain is SAVISQKPSRDICQRGTSLTIQCQVDSQVTMMFWYRQQPGQSLTLIATANQGSEATYESGFVIDKFPISRPNLTFSTLTVSNMSPEDSSIYLCSVHGGRNYGYTFGSGTRLTVV.